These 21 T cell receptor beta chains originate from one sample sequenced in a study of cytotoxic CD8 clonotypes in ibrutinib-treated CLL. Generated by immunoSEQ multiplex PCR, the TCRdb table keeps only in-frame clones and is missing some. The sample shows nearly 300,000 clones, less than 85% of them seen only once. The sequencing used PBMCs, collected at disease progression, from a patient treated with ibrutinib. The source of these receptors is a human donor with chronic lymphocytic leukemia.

The CDR3 DNA reads TGCGCCAGCAGCTTGGGGGTAAGGTTGGACCAAGAGACCCAGTACTTC. This codes for CASSLGVRLDQETQYF. This chain links TRBV5-1 with TRBJ2-5, with D hard to call. V was clipped by 0 bases and J by 0 bases, with 12 bases between them. The germline V gene has CDR1 SGHRS and CDR2 YFSETQ. This CDR3 spans 16 amino acids.

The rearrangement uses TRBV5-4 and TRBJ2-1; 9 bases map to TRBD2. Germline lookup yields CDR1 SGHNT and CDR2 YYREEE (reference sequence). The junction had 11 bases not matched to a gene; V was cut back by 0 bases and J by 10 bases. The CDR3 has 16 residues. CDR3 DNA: TGTGCCAGCAGCTTGGCGTTGGCGGGGGGGCCTGAGGAGCAGTTCTTC. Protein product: CASSLALAGGPEEQFF.

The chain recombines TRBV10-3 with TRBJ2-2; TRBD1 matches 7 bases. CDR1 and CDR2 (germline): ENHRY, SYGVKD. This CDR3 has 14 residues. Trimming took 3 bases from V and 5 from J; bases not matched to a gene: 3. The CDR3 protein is CAISDRGSTGELFF. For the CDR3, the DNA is TGTGCCATCAGTGACAGGGGGAGTACCGGGGAGCTGTTTTTT.

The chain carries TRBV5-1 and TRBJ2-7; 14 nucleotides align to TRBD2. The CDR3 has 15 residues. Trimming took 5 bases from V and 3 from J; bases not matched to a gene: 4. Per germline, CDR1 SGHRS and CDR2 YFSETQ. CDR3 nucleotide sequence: TGCGCCAGCAGGCGGACTAGCGGGGGGAACTACGAGCAGTACTTC. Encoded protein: CASRRTSGGNYEQYF.

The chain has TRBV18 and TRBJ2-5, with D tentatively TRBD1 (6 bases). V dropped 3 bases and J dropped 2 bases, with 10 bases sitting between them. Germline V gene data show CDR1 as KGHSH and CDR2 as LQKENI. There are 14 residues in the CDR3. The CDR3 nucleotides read TGTGCCAGCTCACCGTTAACAGGGCAAGAGACCCAGTACTTC. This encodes CASSPLTGQETQYF.

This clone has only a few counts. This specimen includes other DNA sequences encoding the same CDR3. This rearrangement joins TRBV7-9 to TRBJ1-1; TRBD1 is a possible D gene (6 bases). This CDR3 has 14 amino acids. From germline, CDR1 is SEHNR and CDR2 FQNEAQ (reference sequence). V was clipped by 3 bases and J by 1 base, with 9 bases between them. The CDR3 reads CASSLGRGNTEAFF. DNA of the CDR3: TGTGCCAGCAGCTTGGGCAGGGGGAACACTGAAGCTTTCTTT. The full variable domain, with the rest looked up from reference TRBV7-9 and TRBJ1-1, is DTGVSQNPRHKITKRGQNVTFRCDPISEHNRLYWYRQTLGQGPEFLTYFQNEAQLEKSRLLSDRFSAERPKGSFSTLEIQRTEQGDSAMYLCASSLGRGNTEAFFGQGTRLTVV.

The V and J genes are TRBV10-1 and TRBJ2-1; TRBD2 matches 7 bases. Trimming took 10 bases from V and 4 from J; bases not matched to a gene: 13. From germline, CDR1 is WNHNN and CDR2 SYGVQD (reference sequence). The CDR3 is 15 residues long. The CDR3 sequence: CATSNRDYGYNEQFF. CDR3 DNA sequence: TGCGCCACCTCGAACCGGGACTATGGTTACAATGAGCAGTTCTTC.

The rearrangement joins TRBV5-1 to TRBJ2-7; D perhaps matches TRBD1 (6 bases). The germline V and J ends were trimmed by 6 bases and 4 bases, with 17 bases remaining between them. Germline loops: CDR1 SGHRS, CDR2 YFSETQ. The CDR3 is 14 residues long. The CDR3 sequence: CASTQPGTGYEQYF. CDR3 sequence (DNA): TGCGCCAGCACCCAACCTGGAACAGGGTACGAGCAGTACTTC.

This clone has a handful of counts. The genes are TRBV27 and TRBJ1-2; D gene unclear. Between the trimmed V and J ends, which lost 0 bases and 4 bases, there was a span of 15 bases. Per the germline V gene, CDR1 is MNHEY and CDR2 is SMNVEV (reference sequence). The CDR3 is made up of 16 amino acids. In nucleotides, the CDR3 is TGTGCCAGCAGTTTATCCGAGACATCAACTCTCTATGGCTACACCTTC. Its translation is CASSLSETSTLYGYTF.

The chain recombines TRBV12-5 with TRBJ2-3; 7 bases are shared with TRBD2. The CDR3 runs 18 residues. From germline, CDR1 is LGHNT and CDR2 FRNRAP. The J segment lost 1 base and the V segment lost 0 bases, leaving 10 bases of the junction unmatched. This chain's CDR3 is CASGLVMKERGRTDTQYF. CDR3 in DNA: TGTGCTAGTGGTTTGGTAATGAAGGAGCGGGGTCGCACAGATACGCAGTATTTT.

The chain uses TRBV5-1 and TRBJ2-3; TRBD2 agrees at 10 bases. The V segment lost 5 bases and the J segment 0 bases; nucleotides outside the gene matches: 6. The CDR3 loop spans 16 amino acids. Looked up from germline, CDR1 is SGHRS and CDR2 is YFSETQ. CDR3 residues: CASRVAGGASTDTQYF. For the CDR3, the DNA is TGCGCCAGCAGGGTAGCGGGGGGAGCTAGCACAGATACGCAGTATTTT.

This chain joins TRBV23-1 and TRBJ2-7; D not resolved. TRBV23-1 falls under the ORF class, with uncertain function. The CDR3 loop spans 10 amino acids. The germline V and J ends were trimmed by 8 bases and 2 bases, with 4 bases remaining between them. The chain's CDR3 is CASLTYEQYF. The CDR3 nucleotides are TGCGCCAGCCTCACCTACGAGCAGTACTTC.

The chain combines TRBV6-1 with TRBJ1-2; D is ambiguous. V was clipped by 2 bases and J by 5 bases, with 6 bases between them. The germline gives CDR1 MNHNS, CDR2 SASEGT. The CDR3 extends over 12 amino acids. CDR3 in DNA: TGTGCCAGCAGTGAACGGGTTTATGGCTACACCTTC. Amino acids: CASSERVYGYTF.

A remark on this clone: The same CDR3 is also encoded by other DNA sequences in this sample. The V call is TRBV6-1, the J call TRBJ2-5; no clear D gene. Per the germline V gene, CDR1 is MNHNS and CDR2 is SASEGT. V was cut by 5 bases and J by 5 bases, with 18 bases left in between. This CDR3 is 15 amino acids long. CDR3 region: CASSPLSGPHETQYF. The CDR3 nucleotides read TGTGCCAGCAGTCCCCTCTCAGGACCGCACGAGACCCAGTACTTC.

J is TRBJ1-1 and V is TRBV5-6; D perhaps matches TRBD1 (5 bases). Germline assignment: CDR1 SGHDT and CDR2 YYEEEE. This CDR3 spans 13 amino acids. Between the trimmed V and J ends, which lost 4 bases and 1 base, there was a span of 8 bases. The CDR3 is CASSRTTNTEAFF. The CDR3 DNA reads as TGTGCCAGCAGCAGGACAACGAACACTGAAGCTTTCTTT.

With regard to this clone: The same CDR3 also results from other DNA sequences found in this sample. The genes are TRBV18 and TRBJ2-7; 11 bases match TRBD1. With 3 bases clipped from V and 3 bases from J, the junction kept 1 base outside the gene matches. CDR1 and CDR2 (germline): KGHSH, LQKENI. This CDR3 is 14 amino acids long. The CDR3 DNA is TGTGCCAGCTCACCGGGGACAGGGGGCTACGAGCAGTACTTC. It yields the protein CASSPGTGGYEQYF.

In DNA form, the CDR3 reads TGTGCCAGCAGCTTAGAGCGGGGGGCCATCGGGTATTCCACAGATACGCAGTATTTT. It translates to CASSLERGAIGYSTDTQYF. This chain connects TRBV7-2 to TRBJ2-3; 9 bases are a match to TRBD2. V dropped 1 base and J dropped 2; count of bases not matched to a gene: 13. CDR1 is SGHTA, CDR2 FQGNSA, per germline. CDR3 length equals 19 residues.

CDR3 amino acids: CASSPGLGVFNGYTF. In DNA form, the CDR3 reads TGTGCCAGCAGCCCCGGCCTAGGGGTCTTCAATGGCTACACCTTC. The rearrangement uses TRBV4-2 and TRBJ1-2, with D possibly matching TRBD1 (5 bases). CDR1 and CDR2 (germline): LGHNA, YNFKEQ. The CDR3 length is 15 residues. V lost 4 bases, J lost 6 bases, and 18 bases lay in between.

The CDR3 loop is CSVGTGINQPQHF. The DNA of the CDR3 is TGCAGCGTCGGGACAGGGATCAATCAGCCCCAGCATTTT. The chain is built from TRBV29-1 and TRBJ1-5, with 9 bases lining up with TRBD1. The CDR3 runs 13 residues. Germline loops: CDR1 SQVTM, CDR2 ANQGSEA. The V segment lost 6 bases and the J segment 3 bases; nucleotides outside the gene matches: 3.

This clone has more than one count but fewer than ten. This CDR3 is CASSRQTNTEAFF. CDR3 DNA sequence: TGTGCCAGCTCACGACAGACGAACACTGAAGCTTTCTTT. The chain uses TRBV18 and TRBJ1-1, with D possibly TRBD1 on 5 matching bases. Per germline, CDR1 KGHSH and CDR2 LQKENI. The CDR3 loop spans 13 amino acids. The V end lost 4 bases, the J end lost 1 base, and 7 bases lay between the germline ends.

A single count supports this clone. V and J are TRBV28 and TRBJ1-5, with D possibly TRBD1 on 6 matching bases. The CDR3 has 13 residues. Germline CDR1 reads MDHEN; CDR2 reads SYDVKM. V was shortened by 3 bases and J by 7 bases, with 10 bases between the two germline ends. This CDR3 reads CASSFAGAQPQHF. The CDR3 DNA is TGTGCCAGCAGTTTCGCGGGGGCCCAGCCCCAGCATTTT. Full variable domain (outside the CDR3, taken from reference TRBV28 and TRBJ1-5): DVKVTQSSRYLVKRTGEKVFLECVQDMDHENMFWYRQDPGLGLRLIYFSYDVKMKEKGDIPEGYSVSREKKERFSLILESASTNQTSMYLCASSFAGAQPQHFGDGTRLSIL.